The 12 T cell receptor beta chains below all came from one sample that was sequenced in a study of vaccination effects on CD4 cells after COVID-19. Libraries were prepared by immunoSEQ multiplex PCR; TCRdb keeps only in-frame clonotypes and omits some of them. The sample comprises under 50,000 clones, around 63% of which are singletons, and about 5% rests with the top ten. CD4+ T cell isolation took place after approximately 11 days of culture. These receptors' antigens are unknown. The sequenced sample was CD4+ T cells from PBMCs cultured without peptide, obtained before COVID-19 vaccination. Source of these receptors: a human donor who received a COVID-19 vaccine.

The rearrangement joins TRBV2 to TRBJ1-2, with a weak D call TRBD1 (6 bases). The CDR3 is 13 residues long. Trimming shortened V by 7 bases and J by 4 bases, and 13 bases separated the two germline ends. Germline CDR1 and CDR2: SNHLY and FYNNEI. Here the CDR3 reads CASIFLGGYGYTF. The CDR3 bases are TGTGCCAGCATCTTTTTAGGGGGCTATGGCTACACCTTC.

This clone appeared a single time. The rearrangement joins TRBV9 to TRBJ2-7, with a weak D call TRBD1 (5 bases). Trimming took off 4 bases at V and 1 base at J, with 15 bases between the two ends. The CDR3 has 15 amino acids. Germline V gene lookup returns CDR1 SGDLS and CDR2 YYNGEE. The CDR3 protein is CASSLYPQGSYEQYF. DNA of the CDR3: TGTGCCAGCAGCCTCTACCCCCAGGGTTCCTACGAGCAGTACTTC.

The J gene is TRBJ1-1, the V gene TRBV6-2 or TRBV6-3, with D maybe TRBD1 (5 bases). There are 17 residues in the CDR3. Trimming took 0 bases from V and 4 from J, leaving 18 bases between them. Germline CDR1 MNHEY, CDR2 SVGEGT. CDR3 protein: CASSYSNGASGGTEAFF. In nucleotides, the CDR3 is TGTGCCAGCAGTTACTCGAACGGGGCCAGCGGGGGCACTGAAGCTTTCTTT.

This clone has a handful of counts. The gene calls are TRBV30 and TRBJ1-6; no reliable D call. The CDR3 extends over 13 amino acids. Germline V gene sequence: CDR1 GTSNPN, CDR2 SVGIG (reference sequence). V lost 1 base and J lost 2, with 3 bases in between. The CDR3 nucleotides are TGTGCCTGGAGTGGGGCCTATAATTCACCCCTCCACTTT. This translates into CAWSGAYNSPLHF. Combining the CDR3 with reference TRBV30 and TRBJ1-6 gives the whole variable domain SQTIHQWPATLVQPVGSPLSLECTVEGTSNPNLYWYRQAAGRGLQLLFYSVGIGQISSEVPQNLSASRPQDRQFILSSKKLLLSDSGFYLCAWSGAYNSPLHFGNGTRLTVT.

This chain uses TRBV5-1 with TRBJ2-5; weak D call: TRBD1 (5 bases). The CDR3 loop spans 14 amino acids. Between the trimmed V and J ends, which lost 4 bases and 2 bases, there was a span of 12 bases. The germline CDR1 and CDR2 sequences are SGHRS and YFSETQ. The CDR3 region is CASSVGRVQETQYF. CDR3 nucleotides: TGCGCCAGCAGCGTTGGCAGGGTACAAGAGACCCAGTACTTC.

At least ten counts were recorded for this clone. This chain uses TRBV11-2 with TRBJ1-6, with D hard to call. Per the germline V gene, CDR1 is SGHAT and CDR2 is FQNNGV. The CDR3 has 15 amino acids. V lost 3 bases and J lost 6, with 12 bases in between. CDR3 protein: CASSFDPSPNSPLHF. CDR3 bases: TGTGCCAGCAGCTTTGACCCATCCCCTAATTCACCCCTCCACTTT.

Details on this clone: Its ends do not fully match the called genes, so a read error is possible. The chain combines TRBV6-5 with TRBJ1-2, with 8 bases fitting TRBD1. The CDR3 contains 15 residues. Germline-derived CDR1 and CDR2 are MNHEY and SVGAGI. The CDR3 spells CASRARTGLNYGYIF. CDR3 nucleotides: TGTGCCAGCAGAGCACGGACAGGGCTTAACTATGGCTACATCTTC.

The rearrangement uses TRBV6-5 and TRBJ2-1, with TRBD2 matching over 10 bases. Germline V CDR1 and CDR2: MNHEY, SVGAGI. The CDR3 contains 15 residues. V was pared by 6 bases and J by 5 bases, with 7 bases of the junction left unmatched. The CDR3 DNA is TGTGCCAGCAGCCCGGGACTAGCGTTCCACAATGAGCAGTTCTTC. This encodes CASSPGLAFHNEQFF.

The chain has TRBV10-1 and TRBJ2-1, with D uncertain. CDR1 WNHNN and CDR2 SYGVQD come from the germline V gene (reference sequence). The V gene lost 2 bases and the J gene lost 0 bases, with 8 bases spanning the gap. This CDR3 contains 15 residues. The CDR3 here is CASSELWSSYNEQFF. CDR3 nucleotide sequence: TGCGCCAGCAGTGAGCTGTGGAGCTCCTACAATGAGCAGTTCTTC.

V usage is TRBV25-1 and J usage is TRBJ1-4; D not certain. The length of the CDR3 is 14 residues. Per the germline V gene, CDR1 is MGHDK and CDR2 is SYGVNS. Trimming stripped 2 bases from V and 8 bases from J, with 12 bases between. The CDR3 is CASSERWGGEKLFF. The CDR3 DNA reads TGTGCCAGCAGTGAACGATGGGGAGGAGAAAAACTGTTTTTT.

This clone occurred a few times. The chain employs TRBV5-1 and TRBJ1-3, with a tentative D call TRBD1 (5 bases). V lost 2 bases and J lost 4, with 16 bases in between. CDR1 SGHRS and CDR2 YFSETQ come from the germline V gene. This CDR3 region has 16 residues. CDR3 amino acids: CASSFQGPGDGNTIYF. The CDR3 nucleotides are TGCGCCAGCAGCTTCCAGGGACCCGGCGACGGAAACACCATATATTTT.

The chain uses TRBV5-1 and TRBJ1-5; D perhaps matches TRBD1 (5 bases). This CDR3 comprises 15 residues. In germline, CDR1 is SGHRS, CDR2 YFSETQ. V gave up 1 base and J gave up 5 bases, with 13 bases separating them. CDR3 loop: CASSLSGRGDQPQHF. CDR3 nucleotide sequence: TGCGCCAGCAGCTTGTCAGGGAGGGGCGATCAGCCCCAGCATTTT.